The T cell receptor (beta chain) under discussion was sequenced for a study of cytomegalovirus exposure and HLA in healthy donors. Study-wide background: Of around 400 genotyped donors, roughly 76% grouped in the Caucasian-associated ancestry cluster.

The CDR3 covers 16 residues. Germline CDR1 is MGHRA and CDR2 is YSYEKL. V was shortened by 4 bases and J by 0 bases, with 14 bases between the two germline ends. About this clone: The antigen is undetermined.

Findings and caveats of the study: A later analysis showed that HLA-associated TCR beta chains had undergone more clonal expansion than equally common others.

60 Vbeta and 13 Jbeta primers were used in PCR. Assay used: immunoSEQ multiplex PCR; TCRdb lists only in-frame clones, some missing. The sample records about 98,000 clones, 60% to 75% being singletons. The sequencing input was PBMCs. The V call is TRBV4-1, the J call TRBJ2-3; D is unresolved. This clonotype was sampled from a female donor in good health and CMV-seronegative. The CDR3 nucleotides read TGCGCCAGCAGCCCTTCGTTTTTGTCTAGCACAGATACGCAGTATTTT. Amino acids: CASSPSFLSSTDTQYF.